One sample yielded the 15 T cell receptor beta chains listed below, sequenced in a study of shared clonotypes between healthy human individuals. The method was immunoSEQ multiplex PCR; TCRdb's version includes in-frame clones alone and lacks a portion of them. This sample has 550,000 to 700,000 clones, with 60% to 75% found just once. The sample consisted of memory CD4+ T cells sorted from blood. The subset here: CD45RA-negative fraction. The receptors here all came from a woman in her twenties or thirties in good health.

This chain links TRBV7-7 with TRBJ2-2; unclear D gene. The V and J ends lost 5 bases and 4 bases respectively, with 17 bases between them. The CDR3 spans 16 residues. CDR1 and CDR2 from the germline V gene are SSHAT and FNYEAQ (reference sequence). CDR3 loop: CASSPQPRSTTGELFF. CDR3 bases: TGTGCCAGCAGCCCGCAACCCCGGTCTACCACCGGGGAGCTGTTTTTT.

This clone was recorded only once. The rearrangement joins TRBV2 to TRBJ2-3; tentative D call: TRBD2 (5 bases). V was clipped by 4 bases and J by 6 bases, with 14 bases between them. CDR1 is SNHLY, CDR2 FYNNEI, per germline. The CDR3 sequence is 14 residues long. The CDR3 DNA sequence: TGTGCCAGCAGTGCCGACTACGCACACGATACGCAGTATTTT. It specifies CASSADYAHDTQYF.

This chain uses TRBV27 with TRBJ1-5; 7 nucleotides match TRBD1. The CDR3 spans 13 residues. J lost 5 bases, V lost 5 bases, and 3 bases had no gene match. CDR1 MNHEY and CDR2 SMNVEV come from the germline V gene (reference sequence). CDR3: CASSPGQYQPQHF. For the CDR3, the DNA is TGTGCCAGCAGTCCGGGACAGTATCAGCCCCAGCATTTT.

The V and J genes are TRBV5-1 and TRBJ2-1; no reliable D call. The CDR3 covers 15 residues. From germline, CDR1 is SGHRS and CDR2 YFSETQ. The V end was cut by 4 bases, the J end by 2 bases, with 13 bases between. CDR3 amino acids: CASSRDGVTYNEQFF. CDR3 sequence (DNA): TGCGCCAGCAGCCGAGACGGAGTAACCTACAATGAGCAGTTCTTC.

This rearrangement joins TRBV27 to TRBJ2-1; 10 bases match TRBD2. Trimming removed 8 bases from V and 5 bases from J; junction bases left unmatched: 12. This CDR3 is 16 amino acids long. Looked up from germline, CDR1 is MNHEY and CDR2 is SMNVEV (reference sequence). The CDR3 bases are TGTGCCAGCCGACCGACTAGCGGGTTGAGGGACAATGAGCAGTTCTTC. Translation gives CASRPTSGLRDNEQFF.

This chain connects TRBV2 to TRBJ1-3; D uncertain. There are 15 residues in the CDR3. Deletions cut 0 bases from V and 2 bases from J, with 8 bases between. Per germline, CDR1 SNHLY and CDR2 FYNNEI. The CDR3 loop is CASSEARAPGNTIYF. The CDR3 DNA reads as TGTGCCAGCAGTGAAGCGCGCGCTCCTGGAAACACCATATATTTT. Full variable domain (outside the CDR3, taken from reference TRBV2 and TRBJ1-3): EPEVTQTPSHQVTQMGQEVILRCVPISNHLYFYWYRQILGQKVEFLVSFYNNEISEKSEIFDDQFSVERPDGSNFTLKIRSTKLEDSAMYFCASSEARAPGNTIYFGEGSWLTVV.

This clone was observed a single time. The V and J genes are TRBV19 and TRBJ1-4; D is unclear. Germline CDR1 and CDR2: LNHDA and SQIVND (reference sequence). With 1 base removed from V and 4 bases from J, the gap between germline ends came to 10 bases. The CDR3 extends over 15 amino acids. As DNA, the CDR3 is TGTGCCAGTAGTATAGTCGAAGGATTTAATGAAAAACTGTTTTTT. This translates into CASSIVEGFNEKLFF.

The gene calls are TRBV5-6 and TRBJ2-5, with unresolved D. CDR1 is SGHDT and CDR2 is YYEEEE in the germline V gene. Between the trimmed V and J ends, which lost 2 bases and 5 bases, there was a span of 13 bases. The CDR3 has 14 amino acids. The CDR3 DNA is TGTGCCAGCAGCTTCGGCGTAGCTGTGGAGACCCAGTACTTC. This gives the protein CASSFGVAVETQYF.

V usage is TRBV5-1 and J usage is TRBJ2-1, with 10 bases identical to TRBD2. This CDR3 contains 16 residues. With 2 bases clipped from V and 7 bases from J, the junction kept 9 bases outside the gene matches. Germline CDR1 reads SGHRS; CDR2 reads YFSETQ. CDR3 loop: CASSLSLAGVRNEQFF. The CDR3 bases are TGCGCCAGCAGCTTAAGCCTAGCGGGAGTTAGAAATGAGCAGTTCTTC.

The chain couples TRBV15 to TRBJ2-3, with 9 bases fitting TRBD2. CDR1 and CDR2 from the germline V gene are LNHNV and YYDKDF (reference sequence). This CDR3 comprises 21 residues. The V segment lost 0 bases and the J segment 4 bases; nucleotides outside the gene matches: 20. Here the CDR3 reads CATSRDQIRVVGGRAPDTQYF. The DNA of the CDR3 is TGTGCCACCAGCAGAGATCAGATCAGGGTGGTGGGCGGGAGGGCCCCAGATACGCAGTATTTT.

The chain combines TRBV30 with TRBJ2-3; 11 nucleotides align to TRBD2. There are 15 residues in the CDR3. The junction had 6 bases not matched to a gene; V was cut back by 5 bases and J by 2 bases. Germline CDR1 and CDR2: GTSNPN and SVGIG (reference sequence). The CDR3 nucleotides are TGTGCCTGGCTCGGGACTAGCGGAGCCACAGATACGCAGTATTTT. It codes for CAWLGTSGATDTQYF.

This clone is a singleton in its sample. The chain is built from TRBV5-1 and TRBJ1-1, with TRBD1 matching over 10 bases. V shed 4 bases, J shed 4 bases, and the junction held 7 bases outside the gene matches. The CDR3 totals 15 residues. The germline V gene encodes CDR1 SGHRS and CDR2 YFSETQ. DNA of the CDR3: TGCGCCAGCAGCGGAATGGGACAGGGGAGCACTGAAGCTTTCTTT. This gives the protein CASSGMGQGSTEAFF.

The chain has TRBV21-1 and TRBJ1-2. TRBV21-1 is noted as a pseudogene. CDR3 length equals 16 residues. In nucleotides, the CDR3 is TGTGCCAGCAGCACGTGTGGACCGCCGATCATCTATGGCTACACCTTC. Translation: CASSTCGPPIIYGYTF.

The genes are TRBV27 and TRBJ2-7; D is unclear. The CDR3 contains 14 residues. Deletions cut 5 bases from V and 2 bases from J, with 13 bases between. Germline CDR1 is MNHEY and CDR2 is SMNVEV (reference sequence). Here the CDR3 DNA reads TGTGCCAGCAGTCTAAAGGACGGAACCTACGAGCAGTACTTC. It yields the protein CASSLKDGTYEQYF.

V gene TRBV7-9 combines with J gene TRBJ2-7; 8 bases map to TRBD2. V lost 5 bases, J lost 2 bases, and 11 bases stayed unmatched. The CDR3 contains 16 residues. The germline V gene has CDR1 SEHNR and CDR2 FQNEAQ (reference sequence). For the CDR3, the DNA is TGTGCCAGCAGCCCCGGGGGGGTAGAAGGGACCTACGAGCAGTACTTC. Translation: CASSPGGVEGTYEQYF.